This T cell receptor (beta chain) comes out of a study of Ad26.COV2.S vaccination and SARS-CoV-2 variants. Study as a whole: Once or twice, 56 days apart, Ad26.COV2.S was delivered intramuscularly. Study-wide findings and caveats: Breadth and depth estimates from TCRs may understate total T cell responses.

Here immunoSEQ multiplex PCR was the method, and the copy in TCRdb shows in-frame clones only, minus some. Of 440,000 or so clones listed, roughly 91% are singletons. Treatment denoted: 15 to 20 received Ad26.COV2.S at low or high dose, single or two shots; five or six received placebo; per-sample allocation not given. Sampling was done on day 63 after the first vaccine or placebo injection. Boston hosted the donor, who was an adult aged 18-55 years. As its vector, the vaccine had Ad26, which expressed Wuhan-strain SARS-CoV-2 spike. The germline CDR1 and CDR2 sequences are MNHEY and SVGAGI. The ends lost 3 bases at V and 3 bases at J; junction bases unmatched: 1. CDR3 length equals 14 residues. On this clone itself: Its antigen is unknown.

This clonotype originated in a person aged 18-60 years who received the Ad26.COV2.S COVID-19 vaccine or a placebo. The J gene is TRBJ2-3, the V gene TRBV6-5; 9 nucleotides line up with TRBD2. The material was peripheral blood, obtained in a trial of Ad26.COV2.S vaccine versus placebo. CDR3 nucleotide sequence: TGTGCCAGCAGTTATGCGGGAGGGACAGATACGCAGTATTTT. Protein: CASSYAGGTDTQYF.